Below, 22 T cell receptor beta chains from the same sample are listed, as sequenced in a study of early T cells in non-severe SARS-CoV-2 infection. TCRdb passed the 5' RACE reads through MiXCR, listing each CDR3 protein once. The table records around 76,000 distinct CDR3 sequences, 14% of them present only once. The input for sequencing was whole blood, taken at baseline. These receptors came from an adult who was a healthcare worker with PCR-confirmed SARS-CoV-2 infection or an uninfected control (not recorded which).

The V and J genes are TRBV2 and TRBJ2-7; D is undetermined. Germline CDR1 and CDR2: SNHLY and FYNNEI. Between the trimmed V and J ends, which lost 6 bases and 4 bases, there was a span of 10 bases. The CDR3 loop spans 12 amino acids. CDR3 DNA: TGTGCCAGCAGATCGGACGGGTACGAGCAGTACTTC. Its translation: CASRSDGYEQYF.

At least ten counts were recorded for this clonotype. The chain joins TRBV11-2 to TRBJ2-7; 9 bases align to TRBD2. J was trimmed by 2 bases and V by 5 bases; bases with no gene match: 10. The CDR3 covers 16 residues. Germline V gives CDR1 SGHAT, CDR2 FQNNGV. The CDR3 here is CASSRPTSGTPYEQYF. Written as DNA, the CDR3 is TGTGCCAGCAGCCGACCGACTAGCGGCACCCCCTACGAGCAGTACTTC.

The V call is TRBV5-1, the J call TRBJ2-7; 10 bases line up with TRBD1. Trimming took 4 bases from V and 5 from J; bases not matched to a gene: 3. Germline lookup yields CDR1 SGHRS and CDR2 YFSETQ. The CDR3 runs 13 residues. DNA for the CDR3: TGCGCCAGCAGCCTGGGACAGGGGAACGAGCAGTACTTC. Its translation is CASSLGQGNEQYF.

The chain links TRBV28 to TRBJ2-7; 8 positions agree with TRBD2. Per the germline V gene, CDR1 is MDHEN and CDR2 is SYDVKM. Trimming took 5 bases from V and 4 from J; bases not matched to a gene: 10. This CDR3 spans 15 amino acids. CDR3: CASSMGGASGYEQYF. CDR3 nucleotide sequence: TGTGCCAGCAGTATGGGGGGTGCTAGCGGGTACGAGCAGTACTTC.

This clonotype was counted ten times or more. The rearrangement uses TRBV15 and TRBJ2-1, with D uncertain. Germline V gives CDR1 LNHNV, CDR2 YYDKDF (reference sequence). Trimming stripped 0 bases from V and 16 bases from J, with 16 bases between. There are 13 residues in the CDR3. The CDR3 reads CATSRDRSNERFF. The CDR3 coding sequence is TGTGCCACCAGCAGAGATCGGAGCAATGAGCGTTTCTTC.

This clonotype came up many times. The chain recombines TRBV28 with TRBJ1-5; TRBD1 matches at 7 bases. With V trimmed by 5 bases and J by 7 bases, 8 bases remained unmatched. The CDR3 has 14 amino acids. Germline V gene data show CDR1 as MDHEN and CDR2 as SYDVKM. The CDR3 DNA is TGTGCCAGCAGTGGGGGCCAGGGGGGACAGCCCCAGCATTTT. Its protein is CASSGGQGGQPQHF.

The chain employs TRBV11-2 and TRBJ2-5; no clear D. The V gene's germline CDR1 is SGHAT and CDR2 FQNNGV. V lost 8 bases to trimming and J lost 2 bases, with 12 bases between them. This CDR3 region has 13 residues. The CDR3: CASSGSVQETQYF. CDR3 in DNA: TGTGCCAGCTCCGGGTCGGTTCAAGAGACCCAGTACTTC.

Only a few counts were recorded for this clonotype. This chain joins TRBV5-1 and TRBJ2-6, with D possibly TRBD1 on 5 matching bases. Germline V gene data show CDR1 as SGHRS and CDR2 as YFSETQ. Deletions cut 4 bases from V and 0 bases from J, with 11 bases between. This CDR3 is 16 amino acids long. The CDR3 reads CASSPQGSSGANVLTF. Written as DNA, the CDR3 is TGCGCCAGCAGCCCCCAGGGTAGCTCTGGGGCCAACGTCCTGACTTTC.

Concerning this clonotype: Relative to the germline gene, one junction end is altered; a read error may explain this. The V call is TRBV10-3, the J call TRBJ2-1; no definite D call. CDR1 ENHRY and CDR2 SYGVKD come from the germline V gene. The length of the CDR3 is 15 residues. CDR3 bases: TGTGCCATCAGTGAGTCCCTTGCGGCGGCCTTAGGTGTAGTCTTC. It translates to CAISESLAAALGVVF.

This clonotype occurred a few times. The chain combines TRBV7-3 with TRBJ2-3; D uncertain. Trimming stripped 3 bases from V and 4 bases from J, with 8 bases between. The germline gives CDR1 SGHTA, CDR2 FQGTGA. The CDR3 sequence is 13 residues long. Written as DNA, the CDR3 is TGTGCCAGCAGCTTTGGAGTCTCAGATACGCAGTATTTT. Protein product: CASSFGVSDTQYF.

This clonotype has a count of ten or more. This chain uses TRBV7-3 with TRBJ2-2; D unresolved. Deletions cut 5 bases from V and 1 base from J, with 5 bases between. Germline V gene sequence: CDR1 SGHTA, CDR2 FQGTGA. The CDR3 consists of 13 residues. CDR3 in DNA: TGTGCCAGCAGCCGAAGGAACACCGGGGAGCTGTTTTTT. Protein sequence: CASSRRNTGELFF.

The chain couples TRBV12-3 or TRBV12-4 to TRBJ1-5; TRBD1 might be the D (5 bases). CDR3 length: 15 amino acids. With 0 bases removed from V and 2 bases from J, the gap between germline ends came to 8 bases. This chain's CDR3 is CASSLAQGGNQPQHF. The CDR3 DNA sequence: TGTGCCAGCAGTTTAGCGCAGGGCGGCAATCAGCCCCAGCATTTT.

The rearrangement uses TRBV27 and TRBJ2-1, with D perhaps matching TRBD2 (5 bases). The V gene's germline CDR1 is MNHEY and CDR2 SMNVEV (reference sequence). CDR3 size: 15 residues. The V gene lost 4 bases and the J gene lost 0 bases, with 10 bases spanning the gap. The CDR3 sequence is CASSSSEGSYNEQFF. CDR3 nucleotides: TGTGCCAGCAGTTCCTCAGAGGGCTCCTACAATGAGCAGTTCTTC.

V is TRBV28 and J is TRBJ2-2; D is ambiguous. Germline CDR1 and CDR2: MDHEN and SYDVKM. V was shortened by 4 bases and J by 9 bases, with 9 bases between the two germline ends. The CDR3 is 12 residues long. The CDR3 region is CASSSKPRELFF. CDR3 DNA: TGTGCCAGCAGTTCAAAACCTAGGGAGCTGTTTTTT.

This clonotype has just a few counts. The rearrangement joins TRBV19 to TRBJ2-1; 7 positions agree with TRBD1. There are 16 residues in the CDR3. Germline loops: CDR1 LNHDA, CDR2 SQIVND (reference sequence). The V segment lost 2 bases and the J segment 2 bases; nucleotides outside the gene matches: 6. CDR3 in DNA: TGTGCCAGTAGTATATCGACAGGGAGAACCTACAATGAGCAGTTCTTC. It translates to CASSISTGRTYNEQFF.

This clonotype was observed a few times. The chain is built from TRBV12-3 or TRBV12-4 and TRBJ2-2, with 11 bases that match TRBD1. The CDR3 sequence is 15 residues long. V dropped 6 bases and J dropped 4; count of bases not matched to a gene: 4. CDR3: CASRPDRGRTGELFF. In DNA, the CDR3 is TGTGCCAGCAGACCGGACAGGGGGCGCACCGGGGAGCTGTTTTTT.

In its sample, this clonotype was seen once. V gene TRBV20-1 combines with J gene TRBJ1-1; D perhaps matches TRBD1 (5 bases). The germline V gene has CDR1 DFQATT and CDR2 SNEGSKA (reference sequence). The CDR3 sequence is 13 residues long. V was pared by 5 bases and J by 5 bases, with 15 bases between. The CDR3 region is CSAPRQPGTEAFF. Here the CDR3 DNA reads TGCAGTGCTCCAAGACAGCCGGGAACTGAAGCTTTCTTT.

This clonotype was seen at least ten times. This chain links TRBV20-1 with TRBJ2-1; the D is unclear. The CDR3 is made up of 14 amino acids. The V end was cut by 6 bases, the J end by 0 bases, with 12 bases between. Germline assignment: CDR1 DFQATT and CDR2 SNEGSKA (reference sequence). CDR3 region: CSAQTRSSYNEQFF. Written as DNA, the CDR3 is TGCAGTGCGCAGACCCGTAGCTCCTACAATGAGCAGTTCTTC.

This chain connects TRBV19 to TRBJ2-3; D is unresolved. Germline CDR1 is LNHDA and CDR2 is SQIVND (reference sequence). This CDR3 has 14 amino acids. V was trimmed by 5 bases and J by 0 bases, leaving 9 bases between them. CDR3 bases: TGTGCCAGTAGTCCCGCCCCTAGCACAGATACGCAGTATTTT. This translates into CASSPAPSTDTQYF.

The rearrangement links TRBV28 to TRBJ2-7; perhaps TRBD1 as D (6 bases). From germline, CDR1 is MDHEN and CDR2 SYDVKM. The CDR3 spans 13 residues. Trimming removed 4 bases at V and 7 bases at J, with 14 bases between. The CDR3 is CASSSGDTFEQYF. CDR3 DNA sequence: TGTGCCAGCAGTTCAGGGGACACCTTTGAGCAGTACTTC. The complete variable domain, with remaining parts taken from reference TRBV28 and TRBJ2-7, reads DVKVTQSSRYLVKRTGEKVFLECVQDMDHENMFWYRQDPGLGLRLIYFSYDVKMKEKGDIPEGYSVSREKKERFSLILESASTNQTSMYLCASSSGDTFEQYFGPGTRLTVT.

J is TRBJ2-2 and V is TRBV5-1; D is ambiguous. The V end lost 1 base, the J end lost 1 base, and 11 bases lay between the germline ends. Germline V CDR1 and CDR2: SGHRS, YFSETQ. The length of the CDR3 is 16 residues. The chain's CDR3 is CASSLRSALNTGELFF. The CDR3 DNA sequence: TGCGCCAGCAGCTTGAGGAGTGCCCTGAACACCGGGGAGCTGTTTTTT.

This clonotype has a count of ten or more. The rearrangement uses TRBV5-4 and TRBJ2-1; 13 bases map to TRBD2. The CDR3 is 17 amino acids. Per germline, CDR1 SGHNT and CDR2 YYREEE (reference sequence). J gave up 3 bases and V 4 bases, and 7 bases lay outside the gene matches. The DNA for the CDR3 is TGTGCCAGCAGCCCCGGACTAGCGGGAGTCATCTACAATGAGCAGTTCTTC. Its protein product is CASSPGLAGVIYNEQFF. Combining the CDR3 with reference TRBV5-4 and TRBJ2-1 gives the whole variable domain ETGVTQSPTHLIKTRGQQVTLRCSSQSGHNTVSWYQQALGQGPQFIFQYYREEENGRGNFPPRFSGLQFPNYSSELNVNALELDDSALYLCASSPGLAGVIYNEQFFGPGTRLTVL.